The 11 T cell receptor beta chains given below trace back to one sample, sequenced in a study of early T cells in non-severe SARS-CoV-2 infection. A single record per CDR3 protein comes from TCRdb applying MiXCR to the 5' RACE reads. Among some 80,000 distinct CDR3 sequences listed, over 9.5% were seen once. Sequenced input: whole blood. These receptors all come from an adult who was a healthcare worker with PCR-confirmed SARS-CoV-2 infection or an uninfected control (not recorded which).

This clonotype was recorded at least ten times. This chain connects TRBV5-1 to TRBJ2-3; perhaps TRBD2 as D (5 bases). The CDR3 sequence is 12 residues long. CDR1 and CDR2 (germline): SGHRS, YFSETQ. V was clipped by 1 base and J by 6 bases, with 6 bases between them. The CDR3 sequence: CASSLWEDTQYF. As DNA, the CDR3 is TGCGCCAGCAGCTTGTGGGAGGATACGCAGTATTTT.

This clonotype has a count of ten or more. The chain is built from TRBV20-1 and TRBJ1-5; 8 bases fit TRBD1. Germline V gene sequence: CDR1 DFQATT, CDR2 SNEGSKA (reference sequence). The CDR3 consists of 15 residues. Trimming took 1 base from V and 6 from J; bases not matched to a gene: 8. CDR3 sequence (DNA): TGCAGTGCTAGAGTTTCCGGGACAGGAAGTCAGCCCCAGCATTTT. It is translated as CSARVSGTGSQPQHF.

This clonotype was found many times. The chain employs TRBV15 and TRBJ2-3; 11 nucleotides agree with TRBD2. CDR1 LNHNV and CDR2 YYDKDF come from the germline V gene (reference sequence). V shed 1 base and J 2 bases; nucleotides not matched to a gene: 2. The CDR3 is made up of 16 amino acids. In DNA, the CDR3 is TGTGCCACCAGCAGAGGACTAGCGGGATCCACAGATACGCAGTATTTT. Protein: CATSRGLAGSTDTQYF.

In this sample, this clonotype turned up many times. The gene calls are TRBV28 and TRBJ2-1; 7 positions match TRBD2. The CDR3 spans 15 residues. After removal of 7 bases from V and 3 bases from J, the junction contained 9 bases not matched to a gene. Germline V gene data show CDR1 as MDHEN and CDR2 as SYDVKM. CDR3 in DNA: TGTGCCAGCACTGGGAGGGGACCCTTCTACAATGAGCAGTTCTTC. Residues: CASTGRGPFYNEQFF.

V gene TRBV10-2 combines with J gene TRBJ2-7; 7 nucleotides line up with TRBD1. The CDR3 extends over 13 amino acids. V lost 4 bases, J lost 7 bases, and 7 bases stayed unmatched. CDR1 WSHSY and CDR2 SAAADI come from the germline V gene. CDR3 bases: TGCGCCAGCAGTGGAGGACAGGCGAGGGAGCAGTACTTC. Amino acids: CASSGGQAREQYF.

V and J are TRBV29-1 and TRBJ2-3, with 10 bases matching TRBD2. Germline loops: CDR1 SQVTM, CDR2 ANQGSEA. The CDR3 is made up of 18 amino acids. V gave up 4 bases and J gave up 1 base; unmatched junction bases: 14. CDR3 region: CSVGGLLSGTSGTDTQYF. CDR3 in DNA: TGCAGCGTTGGTGGACTTTTGTCCGGGACTAGCGGCACAGATACGCAGTATTTT.

This clonotype was counted many times. The rearrangement links TRBV6-5 to TRBJ2-1; 11 bases match TRBD2. Looked up from germline, CDR1 is MNHEY and CDR2 is SVGAGI. The V segment lost 5 bases and the J segment 8 bases; nucleotides outside the gene matches: 8. This CDR3 has 15 residues. The CDR3: CASSPLAGGPDEQFF. CDR3 nucleotide sequence: TGTGCCAGCAGTCCTTTAGCGGGAGGGCCTGATGAGCAGTTCTTC.

This clonotype was picked up a small number of times. CDR3 loop: CASSNSASGNEQFF. CDR3 nucleotide sequence: TGCGCCAGCAGCAATTCGGCTAGCGGCAATGAGCAGTTCTTC. The chain joins TRBV5-1 to TRBJ2-1; 7 positions match TRBD2. CDR3 length: 14 amino acids. Germline CDR1 and CDR2: SGHRS and YFSETQ. The trim removed 4 bases at V and 6 bases at J, leaving 7 bases unmatched.

This clonotype was counted many times. The chain recombines TRBV14 with TRBJ2-3; possibly TRBD2 for D (6 bases). CDR1 SGHDN and CDR2 FVKESK come from the germline V gene. The CDR3 totals 14 residues. The V gene lost 4 bases and the J gene lost 9 bases, with 17 bases spanning the gap. The CDR3 here is CASSRETAGNTQYF. CDR3 bases: TGTGCCAGCAGCCGAGAGACGGCGGGGAACACGCAGTATTTT.

This clonotype came up a few times. The chain joins TRBV15 to TRBJ2-7; TRBD2 agrees at 7 bases. The CDR3 extends over 14 amino acids. Germline V gene data show CDR1 as LNHNV and CDR2 as YYDKDF (reference sequence). V dropped 4 bases and J dropped 3; count of bases not matched to a gene: 6. The CDR3: CATSKASGYYEQYF. In DNA form, the CDR3 reads TGTGCCACCAGCAAGGCTAGCGGTTACTACGAGCAGTACTTC.

This clonotype came up many times. The chain links TRBV5-1 to TRBJ2-7, with D perhaps TRBD2 (5 bases). The CDR3 is 14 amino acids. Trimming took off 5 bases at V and 5 bases at J, with 17 bases between the two ends. Germline V lookup: CDR1 SGHRS, CDR2 YFSETQ. The CDR3 nucleotides read TGCGCCAGCAGTCAGGACTCGACGGCCCACGAGCAGTACTTC. Protein sequence: CASSQDSTAHEQYF.